This T cell receptor (beta chain) was found in a study of neurological immune-mediated disorders. Whole-study findings and limits: HTLV-1-associated myelopathy had the most TCR clonal expansion, and multiple sclerosis had the least, less than healthy controls. CDR3 amino acid sequences found in expanded clones were never shared across subjects, suggesting private repertoires in all groups.

Germline trimming cut 3 bases from V and 0 bases from J; bases unmatched to any gene: 5. The germline V gene has CDR1 LNHNV and CDR2 YYDKDF (reference sequence). The CDR3 totals 16 residues. Time point specified: longitudinal time-point 3. Unsorted libraries were generated from 2 million PBMCs. These cells had been stored in RNAlater at -80 C. As to this clonotype: The antigen is unknown.

Each TCR transcript was tagged with a 10-nucleotide random UMI during 5'RACE. TCRdb itself ran the 5' RACE reads through MiXCR, one entry per CDR3 protein. Seen here are approximately 100,000 distinct CDR3 sequences, less than 14% observed once, and the top ten hold approximately 3.1%. Sequencing input: PBMCs. This receptor was taken from a female donor with HTLV-1-associated myelopathy (HAM/TSP). The genes are TRBV15 and TRBJ2-1, with 7 bases fitting TRBD1. The CDR3 loop reads CATSRDRDSSYNEQFF. The DNA of the CDR3 is TGTGCCACCAGCAGGGACCGGGACAGCTCCTACAATGAGCAGTTCTTC. The full variable domain, its missing parts supplied by reference TRBV15 and TRBJ2-1, is DAMVIQNPRYQVTQFGKPVTLSCSQTLNHNVMYWYQQKSSQAPKLLFHYYDKDFNNEADTPDNFQSRRPNTSFCFLDIRSPGLGDTAMYLCATSRDRDSSYNEQFFGPGTRLTVL.